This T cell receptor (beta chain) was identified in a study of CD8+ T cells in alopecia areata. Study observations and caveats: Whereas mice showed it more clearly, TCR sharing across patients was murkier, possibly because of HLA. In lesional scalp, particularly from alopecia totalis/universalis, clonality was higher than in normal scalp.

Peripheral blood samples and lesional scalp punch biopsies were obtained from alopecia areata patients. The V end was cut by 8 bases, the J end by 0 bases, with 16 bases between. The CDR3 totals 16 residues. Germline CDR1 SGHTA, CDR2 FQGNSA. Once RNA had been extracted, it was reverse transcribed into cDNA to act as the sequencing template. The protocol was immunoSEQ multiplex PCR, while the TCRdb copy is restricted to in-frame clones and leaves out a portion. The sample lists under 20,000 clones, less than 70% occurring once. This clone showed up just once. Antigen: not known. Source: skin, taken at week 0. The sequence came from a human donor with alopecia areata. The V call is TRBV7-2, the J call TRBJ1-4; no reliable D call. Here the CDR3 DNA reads TGTGCCAGCGGCTCCCAGGAGCCTGCAACTAATGAAAAACTGTTTTTT. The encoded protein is CASGSQEPATNEKLFF.